This T cell receptor beta chain comes out of a study of OX40 agonist ivuxolimab in advanced cancers. Study-wide points: In the 0.1 to 3.0 mg/kg range, CD4+ and CD8+ blood T cells had expanded clonally by week 6.

There are 14 residues in the CDR3. V gave up 2 bases and J gave up 0 bases, with 7 bases separating them. Germline loops: CDR1 MDHEN, CDR2 SYDVKM. On this clone itself: The antigen is undetermined.

The protocol was immunoSEQ multiplex PCR, while the TCRdb copy is restricted to in-frame clones and leaves out a portion. The sample lists some 80,000 clones, approximately 85% occurring once. Sequenced here: CD4+ or CD8+ T cells sorted from blood, sampled in a trial of the OX40 agonist ivuxolimab. The V and J genes are TRBV28 and TRBJ1-2; D unresolved. The sequence was collected from an adult with an advanced solid tumor such as melanoma, head and neck, liver or kidney cancer. As DNA, the CDR3 is TGTGCCAGCAGTTTAATGGGGTCTAACTATGGCTACACCTTC. It specifies CASSLMGSNYGYTF.